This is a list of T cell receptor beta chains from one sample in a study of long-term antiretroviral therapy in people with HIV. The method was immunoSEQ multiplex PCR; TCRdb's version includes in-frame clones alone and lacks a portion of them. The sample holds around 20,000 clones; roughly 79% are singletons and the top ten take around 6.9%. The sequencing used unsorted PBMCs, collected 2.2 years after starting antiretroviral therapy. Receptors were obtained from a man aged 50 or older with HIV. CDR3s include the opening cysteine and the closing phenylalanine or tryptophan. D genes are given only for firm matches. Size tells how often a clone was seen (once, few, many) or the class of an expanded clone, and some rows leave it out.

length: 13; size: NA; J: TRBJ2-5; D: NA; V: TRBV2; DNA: TGTGCCAGCACCACGGACAGCCAAGAGACCCAGTACTTC; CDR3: CASTTDSQETQYF
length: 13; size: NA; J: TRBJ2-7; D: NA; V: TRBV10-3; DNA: TGTGCCATAGCTCGAGAGAAGGGGCGGGAGCAGTACTTC; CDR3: CAIAREKGREQYF
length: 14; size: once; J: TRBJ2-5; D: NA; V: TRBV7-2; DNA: TGTGCCAGCAGTCTGTCAGGCCGCCAAGAGACCCAGTACTTC; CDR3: CASSLSGRQETQYF
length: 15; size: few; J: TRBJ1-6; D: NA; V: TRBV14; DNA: TGTGCCAGCAGCCAAGAGCCGGCAGTTGGTTCACCCCTCCACTTT; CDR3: CASSQEPAVGSPLHF
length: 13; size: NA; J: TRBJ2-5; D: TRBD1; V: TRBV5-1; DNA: TGCGCCAGCGGACAGGTCGGAGAAGAGACCCAGTACTTC; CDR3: CASGQVGEETQYF
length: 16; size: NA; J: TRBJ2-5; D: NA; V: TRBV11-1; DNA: TGTGCCAGCAGCCCCAGGGAACAGCCTCTCCAAGAGACCCAGTACTTC; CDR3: CASSPREQPLQETQYF
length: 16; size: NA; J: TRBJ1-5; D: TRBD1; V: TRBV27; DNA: TGTGCCAGCAGTCAGGGACAGGGGGCAAGCAATCAGCCCCAGCATTTT; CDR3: CASSQGQGASNQPQHF
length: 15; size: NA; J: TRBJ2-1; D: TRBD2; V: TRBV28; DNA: TGTGCCAGCAGTCCGGGACTAGCGGGCCTAAATGAGCAGTTCTTC; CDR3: CASSPGLAGLNEQFF
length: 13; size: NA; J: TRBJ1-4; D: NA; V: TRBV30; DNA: TGTGCCTGGGGGAAGATGTCTAATGAAAAACTGTTTTTT; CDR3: CAWGKMSNEKLFF
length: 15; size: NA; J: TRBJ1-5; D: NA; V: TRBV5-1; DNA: TGCGCCAGCAGCCCGACGAAGCCGCGGAATCAGCCCCAGCATTTT; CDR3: CASSPTKPRNQPQHF
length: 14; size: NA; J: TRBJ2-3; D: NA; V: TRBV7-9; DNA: TGTGCCAGCAGCTTACGCGCCCCATCAGATACGCAGTATTTT; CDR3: CASSLRAPSDTQYF
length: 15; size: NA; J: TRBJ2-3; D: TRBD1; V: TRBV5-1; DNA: TGCGCCAGCAGCCAGGGGGACCCGTTTACAGATACGCAGTATTTT; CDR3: CASSQGDPFTDTQYF
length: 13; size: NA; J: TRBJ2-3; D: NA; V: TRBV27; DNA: TGTGCCAGCAGTTTCGTCCGCACAGATACGCAGTATTTT; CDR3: CASSFVRTDTQYF
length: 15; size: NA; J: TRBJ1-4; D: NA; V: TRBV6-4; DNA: TGTGCCAGCAGTGACTCGAAACAGATTAATGAAAAACTGTTTTTT; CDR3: CASSDSKQINEKLFF
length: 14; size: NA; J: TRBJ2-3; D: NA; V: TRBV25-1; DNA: TGTGCCAGCAGTCATAGCGCCTTGGGAGATACGCAGTATTTT; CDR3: CASSHSALGDTQYF